This TCR beta chain was sequenced for a study of T-cell reconstitution after alpha-beta-depleted transplantation in children (dated by TCRdb to about 2016). Regarding the complete study: The study quantitatively tracked T-cell immune reconstitution after TCRalphabeta/CD19-depleted allogeneic hematopoietic cell transplantation in children using TCR repertoire profiling.

Here is what the overall study found, with its caveats: The high TCRbeta diversity at day 60 in some patients was ascribed to recipient T cells and intrathymic progenitors that had survived conditioning. Over the following months the frequencies of hyperexpanded clones went down, and after one year T-cell counts and TCRbeta diversity were mostly credited to newly produced T cells. The apparently early recovery of alphabetaT-cell counts about two months after transplant reportedly depended on only several hundred rapidly expanded clones that came from non-depleted graft cells.

As to this clonotype: What this receptor recognizes is not known. Base qualities are not at hand, and no much larger clone is one base apart.

V has 1 base trimmed and J has 3 bases trimmed; junction bases matching no gene number 11. The germline V gene encodes CDR1 SGHVS and CDR2 FQNEAQ. The CDR3, cysteine through phenylalanine, is 17 amino acids long. Only CDR3 DNA is held: 51 bases, read in frame from base 1. What the treatment or condition label conveys for this sample: allogeneic hematopoietic cell transplantation with graft depleted of TCRalphabeta T cells and CD19 B cells. TCRalphabeta/CD19-depleted allogeneic hematopoietic cell grafts were given to the transplant recipients, all of whom were children. Receptor amplification or capture employed PCR. Sequenced using an Illumina HiSeq 2500. TCR libraries were prepared with molecular barcoding, using unique molecular identifiers to normalize TCRbeta repertoire quantification. The public reads were run again by TCRdb, first through fastp at Q25 and then through MiXCR, and only productive beta chains were kept. Identical CDR3 protein sequences are pooled into one entry, listed with their most common genes and DNA. This sample is represented by about a million distinct CDR3 sequences; about 26% of them were singletons. The top ten clonotypes cover about 28% of the sample.

This chain is built from TRBV7-8 and TRBJ2-5; TRBD2 aligns with 7 central bases. This TCR came from a boy in the first two years of life who had a stem cell transplant for SCID, so the T cells may come from the graft donor. This sample comprised PBMCs, mostly from graft donor cells, obtained 360 days after TCRalphabeta/CD19-depleted stem cell transplant. The nucleotide sequence is TGTGCCAGCAGCTTAGGGCGACTAGCAATCATTAAAGAGACCCAGTACTTC. Translated, it reads CASSLGRLAIIKETQYF.